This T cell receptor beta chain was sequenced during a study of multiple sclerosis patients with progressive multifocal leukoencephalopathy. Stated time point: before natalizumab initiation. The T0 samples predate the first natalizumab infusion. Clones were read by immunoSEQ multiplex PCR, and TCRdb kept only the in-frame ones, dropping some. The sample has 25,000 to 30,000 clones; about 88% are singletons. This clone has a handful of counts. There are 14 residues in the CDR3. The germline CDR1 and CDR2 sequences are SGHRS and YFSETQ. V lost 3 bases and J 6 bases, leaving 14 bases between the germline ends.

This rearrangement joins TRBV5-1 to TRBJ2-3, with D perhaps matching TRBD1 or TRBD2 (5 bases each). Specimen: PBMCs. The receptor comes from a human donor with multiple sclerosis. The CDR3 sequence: CASSSLGDGDTQYF. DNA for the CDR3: TGCGCCAGCAGCTCCCTGGGGGACGGCGATACGCAGTATTTT.